Detailed here is one T cell receptor (beta chain). Its binding antigen is unknown. No much larger clonotype is one base removed from it; base qualities were not supplied. These data come from a study of human T cells and chemical hapten exposure (dated by TCRdb to the early 2020s). In the study overall: For sensitization, 2% DPC in acetone was applied to an approximately 2 cm by approximately 2 cm area of upper inner arm skin. Patient blood was sampled pre-sensitization (week 0) and at 2, 6 and about 24 weeks after DPC sensitization. Patch testing was performed on the upper back with Finn chambers containing 0.01% DPC, and the patch tests were scored after 6 days according to International Contact Dermatitis Research Group standards. Approximately 28 alopecia patients gave blood for TCR sequencing at one to four time points (pre-sensitization, 2, 6 and 24 weeks). Throughout the study period of 20 to 25 weeks, patients also received therapeutic DPC doses to the scalp every week. Libraries were pooled for sequencing, and per-sample TCR yields varied mainly because of small differences in library volumes within the pool. In alopecia patients, the study followed how the peripheral blood TCR repertoire changed in vivo over primary and secondary sensitization to diphenylcyclopropenone (DPC), a hapten. Most of the patients in the cohort were female, and the cohort covered alopecia areata with under or over 50% scalp involvement, alopecia totalis and alopecia universalis.

The germline V gene specifies MDHEN as CDR1 and SYDVKM as CDR2. For this chain, trimming is 6 bases at the V end and 8 bases at the J end, and the number of junction bases without a gene match is 5. The CDR3 contains 13 residues, cysteine and phenylalanine counted. The DNA shown is the 39-base CDR3, in frame from base 1. General conclusions and limits of the study: Patch test score was positively correlated with the number of PT1 expanded TCRs, with significance at thresholds 8, 16 and 32 but not at 4. Because every patient had alopecia, a presumed autoimmune disease, the patients' immune response might differ from that of healthy individuals. Significantly more large CDR3 similarity clusters were formed by expanded TCRs than by pre-sensitization or healthy control sets, consistent with antigen-driven responses. DPC sensitization did not change the number of TCRs with a frequency above 1 in 1000, and there was no evidence of changes in global repertoire structure. Repeated subsampling changed both the strength of the expansion versus patch-test correlation and the threshold at which that correlation became significant.

Library creation used RACE. Sequencing was performed on a NextSeq 500. During library preparation, unique molecular identifiers were attached to individual cDNA molecules so that TCRs could be counted in a quantitative, reproducible way. Each blood RNA sample was used to sequence both TCR alpha and TCR beta chains. The paper's data handling went like this. The median number of TCRs per sample was over 85,000, ranging from about 20,000 to 750,000. V, J and CDR3 annotation of the TCR reads was performed with the Decombinator software suite. Every sample was subsampled to the same number of TCRs (28,000) for the PS versus PT1 abundance plots. Expanded TCRs were defined as absent before sensitization and observed at least eight times at the 2-week time point. TCRdb passed the public sequencing reads through fastp at Q25 and MiXCR, retaining productive beta sequences. When rows share a CDR3 protein, they turn into one entry using the most common DNA and genes. Here the V and J calls rest on TCRdb's processing, not on the authors' analysis. This sample lists roughly 120,000 distinct CDR3 sequences; 9% to 9.5% were detected once. Jointly, the top ten make up approximately 3% of the sample.

Explained via the paper, the time point label denotes: patch test 2, 6 weeks after DPC sensitization. The treatment or condition label corresponds to: therapeutic diphenylcyclopropenone sensitization with weekly scalp DPC. At each patch-test visit, blood was drawn before the patch test was applied. To be eligible, patients had to be aged 18 to 70, diagnosed with alopecia and judged suitable for DPC therapy, while pregnant patients were excluded. Total RNA was isolated from unfractionated whole blood collected in Tempus Blood RNA tubes. The sequence came from a woman aged 40 to 49 with alopecia areata. Some clones in this sample may be carry-over from other donors' samples. The chain uses TRBV28 and TRBJ1-2, and 11 junction bases match TRBD1. The input for sequencing was whole blood, taken in connection with sensitization to the hapten diphenylcyclopropenone (DPC). At the DNA level, the sequence is TGTGCCAGCAGCACGGGACAGGGGGGCGGCTACACCTTC. It translates as CASSTGQGGGYTF.